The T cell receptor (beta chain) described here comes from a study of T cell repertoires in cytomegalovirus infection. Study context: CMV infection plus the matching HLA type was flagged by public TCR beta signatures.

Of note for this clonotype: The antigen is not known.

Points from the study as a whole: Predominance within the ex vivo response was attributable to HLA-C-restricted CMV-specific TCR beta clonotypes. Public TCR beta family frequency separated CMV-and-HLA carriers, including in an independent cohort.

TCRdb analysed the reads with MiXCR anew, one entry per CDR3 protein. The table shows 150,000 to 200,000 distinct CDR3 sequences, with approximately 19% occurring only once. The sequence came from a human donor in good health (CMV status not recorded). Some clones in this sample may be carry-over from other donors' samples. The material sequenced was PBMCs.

As DNA, the CDR3 is TGTGCCAGCAGCCCAAGCCCTGTCCAGCAGTACTTC. It translates to CASSPSPVQQYF. This chain links TRBV28 with TRBJ2-7; unclear D gene. Trimming pared 6 bases from V and 8 bases from J, leaving 14 bases between. Germline V gene lookup returns CDR1 MDHEN and CDR2 SYDVKM. This CDR3 is built from 12 residues.